This T cell receptor (beta chain) was recorded in a study of blood T cells in healthy people across ages. Study-wide results and limits: Naive T cell percentage showed a strong correlation with TCR beta diversity.

Concerning this clonotype: Its antigen is not known.

A sample-barcoded 5' primer and a J-beta primer mix were used in a second PCR of roughly 6 to 11 cycles. Individual samples furnished no less than 2.5 million CDR3-containing paired-end reads apiece. TCRdb processed the 5' RACE reads anew with MiXCR; each CDR3 protein has one entry. The repertoire holds roughly 800,000 distinct CDR3 sequences, with nearly 60% as singletons. Drawn from each donor were ten milliliters of peripheral blood. Total RNA was extracted at no less than 6 micrograms per sample. Trimming took off 2 bases at V and 4 bases at J, with 6 bases between the two ends. The CDR3 is 13 amino acids. Germline CDR1 is MRHNA and CDR2 is SNTAGT.

The sample comprised blood. The sequence derives from a man aged 30 to 39 in good health. The chain uses TRBV6-4 and TRBJ1-5; no clear D gene. DNA for the CDR3: TGTGCCAGCAGTGACAGCCCAAATCAGCCCCAGCATTTT. This encodes CASSDSPNQPQHF.